These 3 T cell receptor beta chains were sequenced from one sample in a study of identical twins. In TCRdb, the 5' RACE reads were re-called with MiXCR into one record per CDR3 protein. The table records 300,000 to 400,000 distinct CDR3 sequences, roughly 9% of them present only once. The sequencing input was naive T cells sorted from blood. These receptors were taken from a woman aged 45 to 65 in good health.

The V call is TRBV5-1, the J call TRBJ2-1; 8 positions match TRBD2. Germline trimming cut 1 base from V and 9 bases from J; bases unmatched to any gene: 12. Germline loops: CDR1 SGHRS, CDR2 YFSETQ. CDR3 length equals 16 residues. CDR3 in amino acids: CASSLTSGLVGGEQFF. CDR3 in DNA: TGCGCCAGCAGCTTGACCTCGGGACTAGTCGGCGGTGAGCAGTTCTTC.

The table lists this clonotype with a few counts. The V and J genes are TRBV4-1 and TRBJ2-6; D gene ambiguous. Germline V lookup: CDR1 MGHRA, CDR2 YSYEKL. CDR3 length: 15 amino acids. V lost 4 bases to trimming and J lost 0 bases, with 7 bases between them. Here the CDR3 DNA reads TGCGCCAGCAGCCGGGTTGACTCTGGGGCCAACGTCCTGACTTTC. Translated, it gives CASSRVDSGANVLTF.

This clonotype has at least ten counts. The gene calls are TRBV6-6 and TRBJ2-4, with TRBD1 matching 8 bases. Germline V gene sequence: CDR1 MNHNY, CDR2 SVGAGI (reference sequence). Losses at the gene ends were 0 bases for V and 5 bases for J; bases not matched to a gene: 12. CDR3 length: 18 residues. The CDR3 is CASSYSTQGAWPENIQYF. As DNA, the CDR3 is TGTGCCAGCAGTTACTCAACCCAGGGGGCTTGGCCAGAAAACATTCAGTACTTC.